This T cell receptor beta chain was sequenced during a study of T cell responses to AZD1222 COVID-19 vaccine (dated by TCRdb to about 2021). With regard to the full study: A total of roughly 240 trial participants underwent TCR sequencing, of whom some 210 received two doses of AZD1222 and around 25 received two doses of the MenACWY control vaccine. Enrollment into the trials was organized by age into subgroups of 18-55, 56-69 and 70-plus years, and those subgroups contained roughly 150, 30 and 60 TCR-sequenced participants, respectively.

As concerns this clone: What antigen it recognizes has not been identified. No quality values exist for individual bases; no much larger clone is one base distant.

The paper's findings and limits, for the study overall: Only five to seven AZD1222 recipients were SARS-CoV-2 seropositive at baseline, limiting conclusions about previously exposed vaccinees. The 56-69-year group was small, and its depth increase did not reach significance, likely because of low power. A significant rise in spike-specific TCR breadth and depth was observed after two AZD1222 doses relative to day 0 and relative to MenACWY recipients. Because no day 14 peak-response samples were available, repertoires were characterized only after the peak T cell response. Most participants were white British and females outnumbered males, and the authors suggested that clonal diversity may have been underestimated. Nearly half of unique spike-specific TCRs reportedly recognized epitopes outside regions mutated in the B.1.351 and B.1.1.7 variants. Vaccine-associated CD4 TCRs spanned the whole spike protein, with dominant responses in regions 160-218 and 743-854.

CDR1 SEHNR and CDR2 FQNEAQ are derived from the germline V gene (reference sequence). The CDR3 covers 16 residues, taking in both the cysteine and the phenylalanine. The sequence is cut down to CDR3 DNA, 48 bases in frame from base 1. Unmatched junction bases come to 12, with V trimmed by 5 bases and J by 5 bases. The CDR3 regions of human TCRbeta chains were analyzed by immunosequencing. Under the source paper's analysis protocol: TCRs in the repertoires were matched against a reference library of SARS-CoV-2-specific TCRs that had been generated with the MIRA antigen-specificity platform. Breadth was defined as the fraction of unique TCRs that were SARS-CoV-2-associated. Depth was defined as the fraction of total T cells that were SARS-CoV-2-associated. Using the MIRA data, each spike-specific TCR was assigned both to the spike region to which the TCR was reactive and to a CD4 or CD8 class. Log10-transformed breadth and depth values were compared by one-way ANOVA with Sidak's multiple comparisons tests. The clones in this table, taken by TCRdb from immuneACCESS, are in-frame only. Not every clone is retained; where verified, under half of the shortfall comes from an unresolved V gene, and the cause of the rest is unknown. V and J calls and clone size follow that table, whereas D and trimming were derived from the DNA. The table for this sample lists approximately 160,000 clones; 94% of them were counted only once. The biggest ten clones account for over 4.5% of the sample.

This specimen's time point label, per the study, means: about 28 days (+/-7) after the second vaccine dose. AZD1222 recipients given second doses at about 4 weeks or at about 12 weeks were pooled, since spike-specific TCR depth and breadth were not found to differ between the two schedules. The vaccinee samples were drawn from two UK trials, COV001 and COV002, one of which was a single-blind randomized controlled phase 2/3 trial testing AZD1222 (ChAdOx1 nCoV-19) in healthy adults. Trial participant PBMC samples were collected at day 0 and day 28 after the second dose for TCRbeta chain sequencing. The TCR originated in an adult who received the AZD1222 COVID-19 vaccine. Recombination linked TRBV7-9 to TRBJ1-5; TRBD1 aligns with 7 central bases. Sequenced here: peripheral blood, sampled 28 days after the second AZD1222 dose. Here the CDR3 is given as CASSKTGEGDDQPQHF. The nucleotide sequence is TGTGCCAGCAGCAAAACAGGGGAGGGGGACGATCAGCCCCAGCATTTT. Full variable domain (CDR3 extended with the reference TRBV7-9 and TRBJ1-5 proteins): DTGVSQNPRHKITKRGQNVTFRCDPISEHNRLYWYRQTLGQGPEFLTYFQNEAQLEKSRLLSDRFSAERPKGSFSTLEIQRTEQGDSAMYLCASSKTGEGDDQPQHFGDGTRLSIL.